The 29 T cell receptor beta chains given below trace back to one sample, sequenced in a study of shared clonotypes between healthy human individuals. Only in-frame clones appear in the TCRdb table, and some are missing; sequencing was by immunoSEQ multiplex PCR. The sample consists of approximately 470,000 clones, approximately 81% of them appearing once. Sequencing was performed on PBMCs. These receptors were taken from a woman between 40 and 55 years old in good health. Some clones in this sample may be carry-over from other donors' samples.

A single count supports this clone. The chain links TRBV5-1 to TRBJ2-7; D is unclear. The CDR3 is made up of 14 amino acids. Trimming pared 2 bases from V and 3 bases from J, leaving 12 bases between. CDR1 is SGHRS, CDR2 YFSETQ, per germline. The CDR3 loop is CASSLAGSNYEQYF. CDR3 DNA: TGCGCCAGCAGCTTAGCCGGTTCCAACTACGAGCAGTACTTC.

In the case of this clone: A far larger clone is one nucleotide away, so this likely arose from a read error. The same CDR3 can be traced to other DNA sequences in this sample. In DNA, the CDR3 is TGTGCCAGCTCACCAAGTCCGACTAGAGGGGAGACCCAGTACTTC. Translation gives CASSPSPTRGETQYF. The chain couples TRBV18 to TRBJ2-5; D is possibly TRBD2 (6 bases). The CDR3 has 15 residues. The germline CDR1 and CDR2 sequences are KGHSH and LQKENI. The V end was cut by 2 bases, the J end by 5 bases, with 15 bases between. Complete variable domain (other parts from reference TRBV18 and TRBJ2-5): NAGVMQNPRHLVRRRGQEARLRCSPMKGHSHVYWYRQLPEEGLKFMVYLQKENIIDESGMPKERFSAEFPKEGPSILRIQQVVRGDSAAYFCASSPSPTRGETQYFGPGTRLLVL.

This sequence joins TRBV9 and TRBJ2-5; tentative D call: TRBD2 (6 bases). V lost 3 bases and J lost 1, with 16 bases in between. The CDR3 sequence is 16 residues long. Germline CDR1 SGDLS, CDR2 YYNGEE. The CDR3 DNA reads TGTGCCAGCAGCGCCCGAACCGGGACTTCCCAAGAGACCCAGTACTTC. It specifies CASSARTGTSQETQYF. Full variable domain (remainder filled in from reference TRBV9 and TRBJ2-5): DSGVTQTPKHLITATGQRVTLRCSPRSGDLSVYWYQQSLDQGLQFLIQYYNGEERAKGNILERFSAQQFPDLHSELNLSSLELGDSALYFCASSARTGTSQETQYFGPGTRLLVL.

V gene TRBV7-2 combines with J gene TRBJ2-1, with TRBD2 matching 10 bases. The V segment lost 4 bases and the J segment 3 bases; nucleotides outside the gene matches: 3. The CDR3 extends over 15 amino acids. Germline V gives CDR1 SGHTA, CDR2 FQGNSA. This CDR3 is CASSSGTSVYNEQFF. CDR3 DNA sequence: TGTGCCAGCAGCTCCGGGACTAGCGTCTACAATGAGCAGTTCTTC.

A few counts support this clone. CDR3 region: CASSLGGGQGALNEQYF. Written as DNA, the CDR3 is TGTGCCAGCAGCTTGGGCGGGGGACAGGGGGCTTTGAACGAGCAGTACTTC. This chain links TRBV5-4 with TRBJ2-7; 12 nucleotides agree with TRBD1. V shed 0 bases and J 5 bases; nucleotides not matched to a gene: 9. This CDR3 has 17 amino acids. Germline V gene lookup returns CDR1 SGHNT and CDR2 YYREEE (reference sequence).

This rearrangement joins TRBV7-2 to TRBJ2-5; unclear D gene. CDR1 SGHTA and CDR2 FQGNSA come from the germline V gene. The CDR3 covers 16 residues. Trimming took 2 bases from V and 2 from J, leaving 15 bases between them. The CDR3 DNA reads as TGTGCCAGCAGCTTAACCGGTGCCCCCCCTCAAGAGACCCAGTACTTC. Protein sequence: CASSLTGAPPQETQYF.

This clone came up once. A much larger clone differs from this one at a single base, so this may be a read error. V gene TRBV7-9 combines with J gene TRBJ2-1; no reliable D call. Per germline, CDR1 SEHNR and CDR2 FQNEAQ (reference sequence). CDR3 length: 12 residues. V was clipped by 1 base and J by 6 bases, with 4 bases between them. DNA of the CDR3: TGTGCCAGCAGCTTAGACCGCAATGAGCAGTTCTTC. This encodes CASSLDRNEQFF. Drawing the rest from reference TRBV7-9 and TRBJ2-1, the complete variable domain is DTGVSQNPRHKITKRGQNVTFRCDPISEHNRLYWYRQTLGQGPEFLTYFQNEAQLEKSRLLSDRFSAERPKGSFSTLEIQRTEQGDSAMYLCASSLDRNEQFFGPGTRLTVL.

This rearrangement joins TRBV30 to TRBJ2-7, with TRBD1 identical over 10 bases. CDR1 and CDR2 (germline): GTSNPN, SVGIG (reference sequence). J lost 2 bases, V lost 3 bases, and 10 bases had no gene match. The CDR3 length is 16 residues. The CDR3: CAWSVRTGGFPYEQYF. The CDR3 DNA sequence: TGTGCCTGGAGCGTGAGGACAGGGGGTTTCCCCTACGAGCAGTACTTC.

The chain carries TRBV5-5 and TRBJ2-7; tentative D call: TRBD1 (5 bases). The germline V gene encodes CDR1 SGHKS and CDR2 YYEKEE (reference sequence). V lost 0 bases and J 2 bases, leaving 9 bases between the germline ends. The CDR3 contains 14 residues. CDR3 sequence reads: CASSLAGMPYEQYF. The DNA for the CDR3 is TGTGCCAGCAGCTTGGCAGGGATGCCCTACGAGCAGTACTTC.

As regards this clone: A single base separates this from a much larger clone, so it may be a read error. The chain combines TRBV7-9 with TRBJ2-7, with 13 bases identical to TRBD2. V was pared by 6 bases and J by 2 bases, with 4 bases of the junction left unmatched. Germline loops: CDR1 SEHNR, CDR2 FQNEAQ (reference sequence). CDR3 length: 15 amino acids. The CDR3 nucleotides read TGTGCCAGCAGGGAAGGACTAGCGGGAGCCTACGAGCAGTACTTC. Translated: CASREGLAGAYEQYF.

This clone appeared once. A far larger clone is just one base off, so this is likely a read error. This sample also contains other DNA sequences that code for the same CDR3. The rearrangement joins TRBV5-1 to TRBJ1-2, with D unclear. This CDR3 is 14 amino acids long. Germline CDR1 is SGHRS and CDR2 is YFSETQ. CDR3 loop: CASSLTAESYGYTF. The CDR3 coding sequence is TGCGCCAGTAGCTTGACGGCGGAAAGCTATGGCTACACCTTC.

As for this clone: The junction does not match germline at one end; this may be a read error. V is TRBV7-7 and J is TRBJ2-5; 10 nucleotides line up with TRBD2. Germline CDR1 and CDR2: SSHAT and FNYEAQ (reference sequence). This CDR3 is 17 amino acids long. CDR3 residues: CASSLAVGAGGLETQYF. CDR3 in DNA: TGTGCTAGCAGCTTGGCGGTTGGAGCGGGAGGGCTAGAGACCCAGTACTTC.

This clone was seen a handful of times. A far larger clone is off by one base, so a read error is likely. The same CDR3 is also encoded by other DNA sequences in this sample. This chain links TRBV29-1 with TRBJ1-4, with D uncertain. The CDR3 runs to 13 residues. The V gene lost 6 bases and the J gene lost 5 bases, with 13 bases spanning the gap. Germline V CDR1 and CDR2: SQVTM, ANQGSEA. The CDR3: CSVRKSPNEKLFF. The CDR3 DNA follows: TGCAGCGTACGAAAGTCTCCGAATGAAAAACTGTTTTTT.

J is TRBJ2-7 and V is TRBV9; 7 bases are shared with TRBD1. V lost 4 bases, J lost 5 bases, and 9 bases stayed unmatched. From germline, CDR1 is SGDLS and CDR2 YYNGEE. CDR3 length equals 14 residues. Here the CDR3 reads CASSPQGFLHEQYF. DNA for the CDR3: TGTGCCAGCAGCCCACAGGGGTTTCTCCACGAGCAGTACTTC.

This chain connects TRBV30 to TRBJ1-5; the D is unclear. Germline-derived CDR1 and CDR2 are GTSNPN and SVGIG (reference sequence). Trimming removed 4 bases from V and 0 bases from J, with 13 bases in between. The CDR3 sequence is 15 residues long. In DNA, the CDR3 is TGTGCCTGGATCTCCGCGGCGTTTAGCAATCAGCCCCAGCATTTT. This gives the protein CAWISAAFSNQPQHF.

This CDR3 is CASSLEYAERSYEQYF. DNA of the CDR3: TGCGCCAGCAGCTTGGAATATGCAGAAAGATCCTACGAGCAGTACTTC. The chain carries TRBV5-1 and TRBJ2-7; D remains ambiguous. Germline CDR1 and CDR2: SGHRS and YFSETQ. V shed 0 bases and J shed 1 base, with 14 bases lying between them. CDR3 size: 16 residues.

The chain joins TRBV7-9 to TRBJ2-7; D gene ambiguous. Trimming left V 5 bases short and J 0 bases short, with 11 bases between. Per germline, CDR1 SEHNR and CDR2 FQNEAQ (reference sequence). CDR3 size: 14 residues. The DNA for the CDR3 is TGTGCCAGCAGCCCTAGTAGCCGCTCCTACGAGCAGTACTTC. Amino acid sequence: CASSPSSRSYEQYF.

On this clone itself: Since a far larger clone is one base different, this is likely a read error. Other DNA variants within this sample encode the same CDR3. The chain has TRBV5-1 and TRBJ2-7, with no clear D. Per the germline V gene, CDR1 is SGHRS and CDR2 is YFSETQ. The CDR3 length is 15 residues. Trimming removed 2 bases at V and 1 base at J, with 13 bases between. CDR3 in amino acids: CASSLVAQSSYEQYF. CDR3 DNA sequence: TGCGCCAGCAGCTTAGTGGCCCAAAGTTCCTACGAGCAGTACTTC.

J is TRBJ2-7 and V is TRBV5-1, with TRBD2 identical over 10 bases. The CDR3 consists of 15 residues. V shed 2 bases, J shed 0 bases, and the junction held 2 bases outside the gene matches. The germline CDR1 and CDR2 sequences are SGHRS and YFSETQ. The CDR3 sequence: CASSFLAGDSYEQYF. CDR3 in DNA: TGCGCCAGCAGCTTCCTAGCGGGAGACTCCTACGAGCAGTACTTC.

This clone was counted a single time. A far larger clone is one base from this, pointing to a likely read error. The CDR3 protein is CASSVTGGNPPLHF. CDR3 DNA sequence: TGTGCCAGCAGCGTGACAGGGGGTAATCCACCCCTCCACTTT. The chain has TRBV7-2 and TRBJ1-6, with 9 bases lining up with TRBD1. Germline lookup yields CDR1 SGHTA and CDR2 FQGNSA. This CDR3 comprises 14 residues.

The chain couples TRBV4-2 to TRBJ2-2, with D possibly being TRBD2 (5 bases). CDR3 length: 16 residues. Trimming left V 0 bases short and J 6 bases short, with 14 bases between. Germline CDR1 and CDR2: LGHNA and YNFKEQ. CDR3 sequence reads: CASSQERRSVAGELFF. CDR3 nucleotides: TGTGCCAGCAGCCAAGAACGGAGGTCTGTGGCCGGGGAGCTGTTTTTT.

Worth noting for this clone: A far larger clone is only one base removed, so a read error is likely. The sample carries other DNA sequences with the same CDR3. V is TRBV4-2 and J is TRBJ1-1; TRBD1 might be the D (5 bases). CDR1 LGHNA and CDR2 YNFKEQ come from the germline V gene. Trimming pared 6 bases from V and 0 bases from J, leaving 11 bases between. There are 14 residues in the CDR3. The CDR3, as DNA: TGTGCCAGCAGTAATAGACAGATGAACACTGAAGCTTTCTTT. This codes for CASSNRQMNTEAFF.

The rearrangement links TRBV19 to TRBJ1-5, with 7 bases aligning to TRBD1. The CDR3 spans 15 residues. Per germline, CDR1 LNHDA and CDR2 SQIVND (reference sequence). Trimming cost V 6 bases and J 5 bases; bases outside gene matches: 10. The CDR3 DNA reads as TGTGCCAGTAGGCGGACAGGTCCGCTCGATCAGCCCCAGCATTTT. The encoded protein is CASRRTGPLDQPQHF. Variable domain in full (rest from reference TRBV19 and TRBJ1-5): DGGITQSPKYLFRKEGQNVTLSCEQNLNHDAMYWYRQDPGQGLRLIYYSQIVNDFQKGDIAEGYSVSREKKESFPLTVTSAQKNPTAFYLCASRRTGPLDQPQHFGDGTRLSIL.

This chain joins TRBV4-3 and TRBJ2-7, with 7 bases identical to TRBD1. The CDR3 has 16 amino acids. V was clipped by 0 bases and J by 0 bases; unmatched bases: 5. Germline assignment: CDR1 LGHNA and CDR2 YSLEER. CDR3 nucleotide sequence: TGCGCCAGCAGCCAAGATTGGACAGGAAACTCCTACGAGCAGTACTTC. It specifies CASSQDWTGNSYEQYF.

Remarks on this clone: A single base is all that separates this from a far larger clone, so a read error is likely. The chain has TRBV30 and TRBJ2-7, with D perhaps given as TRBD1 or TRBD2 (5 bases each). CDR3 size: 13 residues. Trimming took off 1 base at V and 3 bases at J, with 10 bases between the two ends. Germline CDR1 reads GTSNPN; CDR2 reads SVGIG (reference sequence). CDR3 residues: CAWSALGDYEQYF. In DNA form, the CDR3 reads TGTGCCTGGAGTGCACTGGGGGACTACGAGCAGTACTTC.

This clone was seen only once. The rearrangement uses TRBV13 and TRBJ2-7; TRBD2 matches 10 bases. With V trimmed by 0 bases and J by 2 bases, 4 bases remained unmatched. The germline gives CDR1 PRHDT, CDR2 FYEKMQ (reference sequence). The CDR3 loop spans 16 amino acids. CDR3 amino acids: CASSLGASGSPYEQYF. As DNA, the CDR3 is TGTGCCAGCAGCTTAGGCGCTAGCGGGAGTCCCTACGAGCAGTACTTC.

The chain employs TRBV7-2 and TRBJ2-3; 16 nucleotides agree with TRBD2. The CDR3 is 17 residues long. The V gene's germline CDR1 is SGHTA and CDR2 FQGNSA. The trim removed 4 bases at V and 3 bases at J, leaving 4 bases unmatched. The DNA of the CDR3 is TGTGCCAGCAGCTCAGAGGGACTAGCGGGAGGGACAGATACGCAGTATTTT. Translating gives CASSSEGLAGGTDTQYF.

The chain has TRBV4-2 and TRBJ2-7, with unresolved D. The CDR3 consists of 16 residues. V lost 0 bases, J lost 0 bases, and 12 bases lay in between. CDR1 LGHNA and CDR2 YNFKEQ come from the germline V gene. The CDR3 protein is CASSQERVLASYEQYF. Here the CDR3 DNA reads TGTGCCAGCAGCCAAGAAAGGGTCCTGGCCTCCTACGAGCAGTACTTC.

On this clone: Other DNA sequences of this sample code for an identical CDR3. The chain links TRBV19 to TRBJ2-5, with a weak D call TRBD2 (6 bases). Germline CDR1 is LNHDA and CDR2 is SQIVND (reference sequence). V was clipped by 6 bases and J by 5 bases, with 7 bases between them. CDR3 size: 11 residues. The CDR3: CASRAGETQYF. In DNA form, the CDR3 reads TGTGCCAGTAGGGCGGGGGAGACCCAGTACTTC. The whole variable domain, filled in from reference TRBV19 and TRBJ2-5, reads DGGITQSPKYLFRKEGQNVTLSCEQNLNHDAMYWYRQDPGQGLRLIYYSQIVNDFQKGDIAEGYSVSREKKESFPLTVTSAQKNPTAFYLCASRAGETQYFGPGTRLLVL.